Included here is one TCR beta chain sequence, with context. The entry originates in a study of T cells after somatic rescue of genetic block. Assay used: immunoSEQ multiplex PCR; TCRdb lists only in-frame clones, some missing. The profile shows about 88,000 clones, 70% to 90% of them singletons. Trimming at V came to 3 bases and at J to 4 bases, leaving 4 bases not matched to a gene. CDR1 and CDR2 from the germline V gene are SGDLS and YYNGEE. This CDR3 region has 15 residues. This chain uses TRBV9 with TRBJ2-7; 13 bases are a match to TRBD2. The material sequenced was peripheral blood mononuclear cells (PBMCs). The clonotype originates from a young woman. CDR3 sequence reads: CASSARTSGRYEQYF. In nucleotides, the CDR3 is TGTGCCAGCAGCGCCAGGACTAGCGGGAGATACGAGCAGTACTTC. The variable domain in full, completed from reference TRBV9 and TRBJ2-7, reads DSGVTQTPKHLITATGQRVTLRCSPRSGDLSVYWYQQSLDQGLQFLIQYYNGEERAKGNILERFSAQQFPDLHSELNLSSLELGDSALYFCASSARTSGRYEQYFGPGTRLTVT.